These T cell receptor beta chains were read from a single sample in a study of cytomegalovirus exposure and HLA in healthy donors. Clones were sequenced by immunoSEQ multiplex PCR, and TCRdb holds only the in-frame ones, with some missing. Of 150,000 or so clones in the sample, roughly 90% were seen once. What was sequenced was PBMCs. The receptor set was obtained from a man aged 18 to 29 in good health and CMV-seropositive. The CDR3 runs from the conserved cysteine through the conserved F or W. A D gene is named only where the DNA matches it firmly. Clone size is shown for a subset of rows, as once, few, many or a class of expanded clone.

j_call d_call clone_size v_call cdr3_nt cdr3_aa
TRBJ1-2 TRBD1 - TRBV4-1 TGCGCCAGCAGCCAAGATAAGAGTCGGGGGACAGGGAACTATGGCTACACCTTC CASSQDKSRGTGNYGYTF
TRBJ2-1 - once TRBV4-1 TGCGCCAGCAGCCAAAACGGCGGGGAGCAGTTCTTC CASSQNGGEQFF
TRBJ2-6 TRBD1 - TRBV23-1 TGCGCCAACGACGGAGACAGGGCCCTGAGTGGGGCCAACGTCCTGACTTTC CANDGDRALSGANVLTF
TRBJ2-7 - - TRBV19 TGTGCCAGTAGCGAGGGCTACGAGCAGTACTTC CASSEGYEQYF
TRBJ2-7 TRBD2 - TRBV2 TGTGCCAGCAGTGAAAATCGGGTCGGACTAGTGATCTACGAGCAGTACTTC CASSENRVGLVIYEQYF
TRBJ1-6 TRBD1 few TRBV15 TGTGCCACCAGGGGACAGGGAGGGAATTCACCCCTCCACTTT CATRGQGGNSPLHF
TRBJ2-7 - - TRBV30 TGTGCCTGGAGTGTTGGAAACAGAGCCTACGAGCAGTACTTC CAWSVGNRAYEQYF
TRBJ1-1 - - TRBV4-3 TGCGCCAGCAGCCAGTCGCCCCAGGGGTTGAACACTGAAGCTTTCTTT CASSQSPQGLNTEAFF
TRBJ1-6 - once TRBV4-1 TGCGCCAGCAGCCAAGTACTTTTTGAGCCCCTCCACTTT CASSQVLFEPLHF
TRBJ1-2 - - TRBV4-3 TGCGCCAGCAGCCAAACAGGGTATGGCTACACCTTC CASSQTGYGYTF
TRBJ1-2 - - TRBV5-1 TGCGCCAGCAGCTTTCAGGCGTCTAACTATGGCTACACCTTC CASSFQASNYGYTF
TRBJ2-7 - - TRBV5-6 TGTGCCAGCAGCTTTAACAGGGACGAGCAGTACTTC CASSFNRDEQYF
TRBJ2-2 - - TRBV19 TGTGCCAGTAAACGGGTCGGGTCGAACACCGGGGAGCTGTTTTTT CASKRVGSNTGELFF
TRBJ1-1 - - TRBV18 TGTGCCAGCTCACCTTTCAGAGGGGGGGACACTGAAGCTTTCTTT CASSPFRGGDTEAFF
TRBJ2-5 - - TRBV15 TGTGCCACCAGCAGAGATTCAGGGCGGGAGACCCAGTACTTC CATSRDSGRETQYF
TRBJ2-7 TRBD2 - TRBV7-2 TGTGCCAGCAGCTACCGTCAGGGACTAGATATGACCTACGAGCAGTACTTC CASSYRQGLDMTYEQYF
TRBJ1-1 - - TRBV5-1 TGCGCCAGCAGCTCCTCCGGGGGAGGGTACACTGAAGCTTTCTTT CASSSSGGGYTEAFF
TRBJ1-6 - once TRBV7-2 TGTGCCAGCAGCTTAGCCAGGGGTAATAATTCACCCCTCCACTTT CASSLARGNNSPLHF
TRBJ1-2 - - TRBV6-5 TGTGCCAGCAGTTACTCCCGAACCGCGCCCTATGGCTACACCTTC CASSYSRTAPYGYTF
TRBJ2-1 - - TRBV5-6 TGTGCCAGCAGCACACACGCGGTAGCCTACAATGAGCAGTTCTTC CASSTHAVAYNEQFF
TRBJ2-7 - - TRBV7-9 TGTGCCAGCAGCTTAGCGAGGGACGAGCAGTACTTC CASSLARDEQYF
TRBJ2-3 TRBD1 - TRBV7-3 TGTGCCAGCAGCTTAACAGGACCGGGACAGGGGGCCCCAGATACGCAGTATTTT CASSLTGPGQGAPDTQYF
TRBJ1-5 TRBD1 - TRBV7-9 TGTGCCAGCAGCTTAGGGACAGGGGGCTATAGCAATCAGCCCCAGCATTTT CASSLGTGGYSNQPQHF
TRBJ2-3 TRBD2 - TRBV7-6 TGTGCCAGCAGCTTAGGACTAGCGGGGGTGGCTAGCACAGATACGCAGTATTTT CASSLGLAGVASTDTQYF
TRBJ1-2 TRBD1 - TRBV2 TGTGCCAGCAGCCCCGGGACAGAGAACTATGGCTACACCTTC CASSPGTENYGYTF
TRBJ1-2 TRBD1 - TRBV11-1 TGTGCCAGCAGCCAGCGCGGACAGGGCTACTATGGCTACACCTTC CASSQRGQGYYGYTF
TRBJ1-5 TRBD1 - TRBV5-6 TGTGCCAGCAGCTTGTGGGGACAGGCTTATAGCAATCAGCCCCAGCATTTT CASSLWGQAYSNQPQHF
TRBJ1-6 - - TRBV6-5 TGTGCCAGCAGTTACTCCCGGACAGCGGATTCACCCCTCCACTTT CASSYSRTADSPLHF